This paragraph reports one TCR beta chain. No antigen is known for it. V dropped 5 bases and J dropped 1 base, with 17 bases sitting between them. From germline, CDR1 is SGHAT and CDR2 FQNNGV. This CDR3 spans 16 amino acids. This sample is part of a study of CD8+ T cells in alopecia areata. Across the study: The percentage of affected scalp area served as the score of severity for treated patients.

RNA was extracted and reverse transcribed into cDNA as the sequencing template. Profiling relied on immunoSEQ multiplex PCR, and the TCRdb table lists in-frame clones only, not all of them. The repertoire holds more than 200,000 clones, with less than 45% as singletons. Treatment described: oral pan-JAK inhibitor, 5-10 mg twice daily. Isolation of CD4+ and CD8+ T cells from PBMCs was achieved by sorting. Notes on the study in general: Compared with normal scalp, lesional scalp had higher clonality and more expanded CD8+ clones.

The sample here was CD4+ T cells sorted from blood, taken around week 37, from a patient treated with tofacitinib. The chain employs TRBV11-2 and TRBJ2-5; D is perhaps TRBD2 (6 bases). The sequence derives from a human donor with alopecia areata. CDR3: CASSTSSVRGQETQYF. In DNA, the CDR3 is TGTGCCAGCAGCACATCTAGCGTACGGGGCCAAGAGACCCAGTACTTC. The variable domain in full, with the rest retrieved from reference TRBV11-2 and TRBJ2-5, is EAGVAQSPRYKIIEKRQSVAFWCNPISGHATLYWYQQILGQGPKLLIQFQNNGVVDDSQLPKDRFSAERLKGVDSTLKIQPAKLEDSAVYLCASSTSSVRGQETQYFGPGTRLLVL.